The 3 T cell receptor beta chains below come from one sample, sequenced in a study of OX40 agonist ivuxolimab in advanced cancers. The data were produced by immunoSEQ multiplex PCR, yet TCRdb's version contains in-frame clones alone and is incomplete. The sample has 40,000 to 45,000 clones, about 86% seen once. The sample here was CD4+ or CD8+ T cells sorted from blood, taken in a trial of the OX40 agonist ivuxolimab. All receptors come from an adult with an advanced solid tumor such as melanoma, head and neck, liver or kidney cancer.

This clone showed up just once. The genes are TRBV5-1 and TRBJ2-1, with 15 bases aligning to TRBD2. The V segment lost 3 bases and the J segment 4 bases; nucleotides outside the gene matches: 2. Looked up from germline, CDR1 is SGHRS and CDR2 is YFSETQ. This CDR3 is 16 amino acids long. CDR3: CASSSGLAGGYNEQFF. The DNA of the CDR3 is TGCGCCAGCAGCTCGGGACTAGCGGGGGGATACAATGAGCAGTTCTTC.

The CDR3 DNA follows: TGTGCCACCAGCCGGGACAGAAGAGGTGAAAAACTGTTTTTT. Amino acids: CATSRDRRGEKLFF. The chain has TRBV15 and TRBJ1-4; 7 bases fit TRBD1. The germline CDR1 and CDR2 sequences are LNHNV and YYDKDF (reference sequence). Germline trimming cut 5 bases from V and 7 bases from J; bases unmatched to any gene: 7. The CDR3 runs 14 residues. The complete variable domain, with remaining parts taken from reference TRBV15 and TRBJ1-4, reads DAMVIQNPRYQVTQFGKPVTLSCSQTLNHNVMYWYQQKSSQAPKLLFHYYDKDFNNEADTPDNFQSRRPNTSFCFLDIRSPGLGDTAMYLCATSRDRRGEKLFFGSGTQLSVL.

V and J are TRBV7-9 and TRBJ1-1; 10 positions match TRBD1. There are 14 residues in the CDR3. Germline V gene sequence: CDR1 SEHNR, CDR2 FQNEAQ (reference sequence). V gave up 8 bases and J gave up 4 bases; unmatched junction bases: 7. The CDR3 sequence: CASGDRGGVTEAFF. The CDR3 nucleotides are TGTGCCAGCGGGGACAGGGGAGGTGTCACTGAAGCTTTCTTT.